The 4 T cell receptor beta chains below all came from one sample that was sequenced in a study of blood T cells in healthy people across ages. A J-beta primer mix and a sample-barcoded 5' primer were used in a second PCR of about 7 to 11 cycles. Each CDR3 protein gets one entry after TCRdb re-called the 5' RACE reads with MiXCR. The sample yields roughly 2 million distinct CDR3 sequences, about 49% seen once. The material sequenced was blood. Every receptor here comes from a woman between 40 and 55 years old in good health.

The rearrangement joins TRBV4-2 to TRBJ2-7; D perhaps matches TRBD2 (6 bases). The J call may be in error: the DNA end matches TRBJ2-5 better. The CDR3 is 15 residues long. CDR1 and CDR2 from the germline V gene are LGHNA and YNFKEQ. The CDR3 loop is CASSQPRDFQETQYF. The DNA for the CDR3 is TGTGCCAGCAGCCAACCGAGGGACTTTCAAGAGACCCAGTACTTC.

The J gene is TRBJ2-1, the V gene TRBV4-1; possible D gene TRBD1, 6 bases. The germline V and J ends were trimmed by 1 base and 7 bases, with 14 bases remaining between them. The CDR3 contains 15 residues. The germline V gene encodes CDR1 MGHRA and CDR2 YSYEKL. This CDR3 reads CASSQGGPPLNEQFF. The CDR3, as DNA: TGCGCCAGCAGCCAAGGGGGGCCTCCCCTTAATGAGCAGTTCTTC.

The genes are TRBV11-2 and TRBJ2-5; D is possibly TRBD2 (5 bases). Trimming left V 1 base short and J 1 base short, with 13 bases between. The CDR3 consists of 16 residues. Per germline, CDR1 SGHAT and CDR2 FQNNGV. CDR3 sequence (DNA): TGTGCCAGCAGCTTAGGGTCCGGGGTCGCCCAAGAGACCCAGTACTTC. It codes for CASSLGSGVAQETQYF.

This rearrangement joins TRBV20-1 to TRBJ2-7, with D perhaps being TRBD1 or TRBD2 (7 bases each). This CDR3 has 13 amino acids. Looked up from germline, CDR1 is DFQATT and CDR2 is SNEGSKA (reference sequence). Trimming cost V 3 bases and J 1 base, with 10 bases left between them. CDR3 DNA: TGCAGTGCTAGCCAGGGGGGGTCCTACGAGCAGTACTTC. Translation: CSASQGGSYEQYF.